The clone carrying this T cell receptor beta chain was recorded a few times. Antigen specificity is unknown. The data belong to a study of shared clonotypes between healthy human individuals. Study findings and constraints: Rarefaction showed that sequencing of sorted subsets was incomplete (despite large depth).

Among the donors, all were Caucasian adults who lived in Nashville, Tennessee. Each cell subset's genomic DNA was divided evenly among several immunoSEQ plates. Source study methods: Filtering differed, since immunoSEQ gave only junction sequences and no quality scores. The protocol was immunoSEQ multiplex PCR, while the TCRdb copy is restricted to in-frame clones and leaves out a portion. V and J calls and clone size come straight from that table; D and trimming were deduced from the DNA. The sample comprises around 700,000 clones, about 78% of which are singletons, and approximately 1.8% rests with the top ten. Germline lookup yields CDR1 LNHDA and CDR2 SQIVND (reference sequence). This CDR3 region has 14 residues. Trimming stripped 3 bases from V and 0 bases from J, with 6 bases between.

This TCR derives from a woman in her 30s in good health. What was sequenced was memory CD4+ T cells sorted from blood. Subset of the sample: CD45RA-negative fraction. This chain links TRBV19 with TRBJ1-3; D unclear. In DNA form, the CDR3 reads TGTGCCAGTAGTATCGGGGTCTCTGGAAACACCATATATTTT. Encoded protein: CASSIGVSGNTIYF.